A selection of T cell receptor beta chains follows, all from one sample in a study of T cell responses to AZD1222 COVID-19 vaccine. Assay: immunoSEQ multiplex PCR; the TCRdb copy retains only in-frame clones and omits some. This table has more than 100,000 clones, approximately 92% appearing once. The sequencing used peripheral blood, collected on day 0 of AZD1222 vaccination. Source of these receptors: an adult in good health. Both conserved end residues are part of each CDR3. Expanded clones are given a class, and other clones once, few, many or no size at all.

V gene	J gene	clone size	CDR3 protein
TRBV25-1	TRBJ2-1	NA	CASSGAGYNEQFF
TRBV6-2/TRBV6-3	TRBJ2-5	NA	CASSYGTSWETQYF
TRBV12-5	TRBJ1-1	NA	CASGLDQGAGNTEAFF
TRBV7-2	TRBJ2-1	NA	CASSLASTSGAYNEQFF
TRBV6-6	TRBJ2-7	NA	CASRDIYYEQYF
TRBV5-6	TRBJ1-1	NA	CASSSGGDPRNTEAFF
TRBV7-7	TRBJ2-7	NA	CASSPGGGRAGEQYF
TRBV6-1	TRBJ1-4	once	CASSEGMGREKLFF
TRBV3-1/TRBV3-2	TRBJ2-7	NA	CASSPAPGLAGASYEQYF
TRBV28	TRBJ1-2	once	CASAPSNYGYTF
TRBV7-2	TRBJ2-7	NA	CASSPRSGTYEQYF
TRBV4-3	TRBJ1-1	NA	CASSQDGNGPRGEAFF
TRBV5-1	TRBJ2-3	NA	CASSFGTSTDTQYF
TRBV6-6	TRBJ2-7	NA	CASSYSSPVGYEQYF
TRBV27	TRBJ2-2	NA	CASSPSNTGELFF
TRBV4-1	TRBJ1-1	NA	CASSLPTGGGTEAFF
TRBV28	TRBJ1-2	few	CASATGGNYGYTF
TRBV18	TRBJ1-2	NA	CASSPPGTFFGYTF
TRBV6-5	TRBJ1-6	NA	CATRRGLNYNSPLHF
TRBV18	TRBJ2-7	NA	CASSPDRYGEQYF
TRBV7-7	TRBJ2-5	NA	CASMSSLAGETQYF
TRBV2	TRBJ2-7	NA	CASRKETYEQYF
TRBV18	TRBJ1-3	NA	CASSPTGTGALSGNTIYF
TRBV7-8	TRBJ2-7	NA	CASSPAGGYSYEQYF
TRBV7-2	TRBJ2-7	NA	CASNIAGPTYEQYF
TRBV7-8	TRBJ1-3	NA	CASSNGGSGNTIYF
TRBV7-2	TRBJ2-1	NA	CASRSRVTSAHLDNEQFF
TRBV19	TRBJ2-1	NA	CASSILTGQSSYNEQFF
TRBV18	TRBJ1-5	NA	CASSPLYFSGTGKSQPQHF
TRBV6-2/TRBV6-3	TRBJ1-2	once	CASSPGPAGGYTF
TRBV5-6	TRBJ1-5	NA	CASSYRATGGGNQPQHF
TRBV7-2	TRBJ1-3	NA	CASSPGTQNTIYF
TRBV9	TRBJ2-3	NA	CASSVEGRLETDTQYF
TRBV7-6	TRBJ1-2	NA	CASSLSHASNYGYTF
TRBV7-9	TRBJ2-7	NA	CASSLGNSGSIF
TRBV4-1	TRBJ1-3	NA	CASSQGVARGLWSGNTIYF
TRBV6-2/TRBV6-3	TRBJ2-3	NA	CASSGSATSTDTQYF
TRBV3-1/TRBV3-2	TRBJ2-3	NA	CASSHTGTKSGVRTDTQYF
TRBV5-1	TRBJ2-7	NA	CASSPDPARIYEQYF
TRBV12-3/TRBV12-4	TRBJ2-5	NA	CASSFDMRGTQYF
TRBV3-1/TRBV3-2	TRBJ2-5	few	CASSQNMKTQYF
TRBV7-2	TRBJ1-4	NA	CASSLGPSLGNEKLFF
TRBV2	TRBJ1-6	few	CASRGTAYNSPLHF
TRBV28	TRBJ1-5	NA	CASRLLLGTQPQHF
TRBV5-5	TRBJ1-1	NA	CASRDRGRDTEAFF
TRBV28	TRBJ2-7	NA	CASSPTRGTGGYEQYF
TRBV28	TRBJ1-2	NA	CASSTGQGGYGYTF
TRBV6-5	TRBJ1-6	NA	CASSTSGVSPLHF
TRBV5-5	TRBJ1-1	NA	CASSLEFGVTLTNTEAFF